The 30 T cell receptor beta chains listed next were all sequenced from one sample in a study of blood T cell repertoires in COVID-19. TCRdb keeps only in-frame clones here, not all; method: immunoSEQ multiplex PCR. The data show 200,000 to 250,000 clones, around 89% seen once. Input material: peripheral blood. The origin of the receptors is a woman in her 30s with COVID-19, enrolled during active disease.

J is TRBJ1-2 and V is TRBV6-5; D is possibly TRBD1 (6 bases). Between the trimmed V and J ends, which lost 6 bases and 8 bases, there was a span of 13 bases. Germline CDR1 and CDR2: MNHEY and SVGAGI. This CDR3 is built from 12 residues. As DNA, the CDR3 is TGTGCCAGCAGATCACAGGGTGGCGGCTACACCTTC. It is translated as CASRSQGGGYTF.

This chain links TRBV7-9 with TRBJ2-1; 9 bases line up with TRBD1. With V trimmed by 6 bases and J by 7 bases, 10 bases remained unmatched. The V gene's germline CDR1 is SEHNR and CDR2 FQNEAQ (reference sequence). The CDR3 is 15 amino acids. DNA of the CDR3: TGTGCCAGCAGGAATCCGGGACAGGGTGGGAATGAGCAGTTCTTC. Translating gives CASRNPGQGGNEQFF.

J is TRBJ2-1 and V is TRBV19; 7 nucleotides agree with TRBD2. The ends lost 1 base at V and 9 bases at J; junction bases unmatched: 9. CDR3 length: 15 amino acids. Germline CDR1 is LNHDA and CDR2 is SQIVND (reference sequence). The CDR3 nucleotides read TGTGCCAGTAGTATAGGCGGGAGAGGCTCTGGTGAGCAGTTCTTC. Translated: CASSIGGRGSGEQFF.

This sequence joins TRBV9 and TRBJ2-7; 11 positions agree with TRBD2. V lost 4 bases to trimming and J lost 4 bases; unmatched junction nucleotides: 13. This CDR3 spans 17 amino acids. The V gene's germline CDR1 is SGDLS and CDR2 YYNGEE. DNA for the CDR3: TGTGCCAGCAGCTCGGGGACTAGCGGCGTTGGGGATTACGAGCAGTACTTC. This translates into CASSSGTSGVGDYEQYF.

The CDR3 loop is CASSGLAGYNEQFF. The CDR3 DNA is TGTGCCAGCAGTGGACTAGCGGGCTACAATGAGCAGTTCTTC. V is TRBV7-9 and J is TRBJ2-1; TRBD2 matches 11 bases. Per the germline V gene, CDR1 is SEHNR and CDR2 is FQNEAQ (reference sequence). This CDR3 has 14 residues. V lost 6 bases, J lost 3 bases, and 1 base stayed unmatched.

V is TRBV27 and J is TRBJ2-7, with no clear D. V was trimmed by 3 bases and J by 1 base, leaving 7 bases between them. The CDR3 totals 13 residues. Germline V gene sequence: CDR1 MNHEY, CDR2 SMNVEV (reference sequence). The CDR3 nucleotides read TGTGCCAGCAGTTTGCCCGGGTCCTACGAGCAGTACTTC. Its protein product is CASSLPGSYEQYF.

By its share, this clone is medium-sized. V and J are TRBV30 and TRBJ1-2; D uncertain. The germline V and J ends were trimmed by 2 bases and 8 bases, with 21 bases remaining between them. The CDR3 totals 15 residues. Germline assignment: CDR1 GTSNPN and CDR2 SVGIG (reference sequence). The CDR3 DNA reads as TGTGCCTGGAGTAGGAGAATTGAGGGAGCCGGGGGCTACACCTTC. This codes for CAWSRRIEGAGGYTF.

V and J are TRBV19 and TRBJ2-5; 10 nucleotides line up with TRBD1. Germline V gene sequence: CDR1 LNHDA, CDR2 SQIVND (reference sequence). The length of the CDR3 is 15 residues. Trimming at V came to 3 bases and at J to 3 bases, leaving 4 bases not matched to a gene. The DNA of the CDR3 is TGTGCCAGTAGTATCGTTGGGACAGGGGAAGAGACCCAGTACTTC. This sequence encodes CASSIVGTGEETQYF.

The chain links TRBV2 to TRBJ2-1, with 10 bases identical to TRBD2. The CDR3 has 15 residues. The V gene end was trimmed by 6 bases and the J gene end by 4 bases; junction bases not matched to a gene: 6. Germline CDR1 SNHLY, CDR2 FYNNEI. The CDR3 coding sequence is TGTGCCAGCAGCGTAACTAGCGGGACTTACAATGAGCAGTTCTTC. This translates into CASSVTSGTYNEQFF.

CDR3 in amino acids: CASSQVAGRGSGELFF. CDR3 bases: TGCGCCAGCAGCCAAGTCGCCGGGAGGGGGTCCGGGGAGCTGTTTTTT. The chain carries TRBV4-1 and TRBJ2-2, with 8 bases lining up with TRBD2. The length of the CDR3 is 16 residues. The V segment lost 1 base and the J segment 6 bases; nucleotides outside the gene matches: 7. Germline values: CDR1 MGHRA, CDR2 YSYEKL.

The chain is built from TRBV4-1 and TRBJ2-1; no firm D call. V lost 0 bases, J lost 7 bases, and 4 bases lay in between. The germline gives CDR1 MGHRA, CDR2 YSYEKL. This CDR3 has 12 residues. The CDR3 DNA follows: TGCGCCAGCAGCCAAGATACAAATGAGCAGTTCTTC. As protein: CASSQDTNEQFF.

The rearrangement links TRBV5-1 to TRBJ2-1, with a weak D call TRBD1 (6 bases). This CDR3 has 17 amino acids. The V and J ends lost 0 bases and 5 bases respectively, with 18 bases between them. The germline gives CDR1 SGHRS, CDR2 YFSETQ. CDR3 in amino acids: CASSLGRGNSRNNEQFF. The CDR3 coding sequence is TGCGCCAGCAGCTTGGGCAGGGGCAATTCTCGGAACAATGAGCAGTTCTTC.

The genes are TRBV25-1 and TRBJ1-6, with 7 nucleotides matching TRBD1. CDR1 MGHDK and CDR2 SYGVNS come from the germline V gene. J lost 8 bases, V lost 1 base, and 5 bases had no gene match. CDR3 length: 15 amino acids. The CDR3 DNA sequence: TGTGCCAGCAGTGAATCGGTCAGGGGGGATTCACCCCTCCACTTT. Translation gives CASSESVRGDSPLHF.

This clone was counted once. This chain connects TRBV7-2 to TRBJ1-2, with 8 bases lining up with TRBD1. V dropped 5 bases and J dropped 2; count of bases not matched to a gene: 13. CDR3 length: 17 amino acids. CDR1 and CDR2 from the germline V gene are SGHTA and FQGNSA. This CDR3 is CASSPRTGMYENYGYTF. CDR3 nucleotide sequence: TGTGCCAGCAGCCCTCGGACAGGGATGTACGAGAACTATGGCTACACCTTC.

The count of this clone is one. This rearrangement joins TRBV7-9 to TRBJ1-2; D gene uncertain. The V and J ends lost 5 bases and 6 bases respectively, with 13 bases between them. CDR3 length equals 13 residues. The germline V gene encodes CDR1 SEHNR and CDR2 FQNEAQ (reference sequence). DNA of the CDR3: TGTGCCAGCAGCCCCTCGACACATGATGGCTACACCTTC. Residues: CASSPSTHDGYTF.

The chain combines TRBV7-2 with TRBJ2-3, with 7 bases fitting TRBD2. The CDR3 is made up of 16 amino acids. Germline V gene lookup returns CDR1 SGHTA and CDR2 FQGNSA. Trimming cost V 0 bases and J 1 base; bases outside gene matches: 4. The CDR3 loop is CASSLAPGGGTDTQYF. The CDR3 region has the DNA TGTGCCAGCAGCTTAGCTCCGGGAGGCGGCACAGATACGCAGTATTTT.

The chain couples TRBV19 to TRBJ1-5; 9 bases align to TRBD1. V shed 5 bases and J 2 bases; nucleotides not matched to a gene: 7. The CDR3 loop spans 16 amino acids. From germline, CDR1 is LNHDA and CDR2 SQIVND (reference sequence). CDR3 amino acids: CASSLQGARGNQPQHF. The DNA for the CDR3 is TGTGCCAGTAGTCTACAGGGGGCGAGAGGCAATCAGCCCCAGCATTTT.

The chain uses TRBV6-5 and TRBJ2-1, with 9 nucleotides matching TRBD2. With 2 bases clipped from V and 7 bases from J, the junction kept 9 bases outside the gene matches. In germline, CDR1 is MNHEY, CDR2 SVGAGI. The length of the CDR3 is 16 residues. CDR3 sequence reads: CASSYKPGLAGNEQFF. The CDR3 coding sequence is TGTGCCAGCAGTTACAAACCGGGACTAGCCGGTAATGAGCAGTTCTTC.

This clone came up once. This chain's CDR3 is CASSLTGDRQPQHF. The CDR3 DNA reads TGTGCCAGCAGTTTGACAGGGGATCGCCAGCCCCAGCATTTT. The genes are TRBV28 and TRBJ1-5, with TRBD1 identical over 8 bases. CDR3 size: 14 residues. V lost 3 bases to trimming and J lost 7 bases; unmatched junction nucleotides: 5. Germline V gene data show CDR1 as MDHEN and CDR2 as SYDVKM.

This chain links TRBV7-9 with TRBJ2-5; TRBD2 is a possible D gene (5 bases). This CDR3 spans 13 amino acids. Trimming left V 5 bases short and J 5 bases short, with 12 bases between. Per germline, CDR1 SEHNR and CDR2 FQNEAQ (reference sequence). CDR3 sequence reads: CASSRGPGETQYF. Written as DNA, the CDR3 is TGTGCCAGCAGCCGTGGTCCGGGGGAGACCCAGTACTTC.

The V gene is TRBV28, the J gene TRBJ1-5; the D gene is possibly TRBD1 (5 bases). This CDR3 region has 16 residues. V was shortened by 5 bases and J by 3 bases, with 17 bases between the two germline ends. Germline V lookup: CDR1 MDHEN, CDR2 SYDVKM. The CDR3 loop is CASSIPDSPSNQPQHF. The CDR3 DNA sequence: TGTGCCAGCAGTATCCCTGACAGCCCCTCCAATCAGCCCCAGCATTTT.

This sequence joins TRBV6-5 and TRBJ2-5; 8 positions agree with TRBD2. J was trimmed by 3 bases and V by 8 bases; bases with no gene match: 11. Germline lookup yields CDR1 MNHEY and CDR2 SVGAGI. The CDR3 contains 15 residues. CDR3 loop: CASARELAVKETQYF. The CDR3 DNA sequence: TGTGCCAGCGCCCGGGAACTAGCGGTAAAAGAGACCCAGTACTTC.

The chain carries TRBV7-8 and TRBJ1-6, with 9 bases matching TRBD1. V lost 0 bases, J lost 10 bases, and 7 bases stayed unmatched. There are 16 residues in the CDR3. Germline V CDR1 and CDR2: SGHVS, FQNEAQ. CDR3 sequence reads: CASSLAVGQGVSPLHF. CDR3 in DNA: TGTGCCAGCAGCTTAGCGGTGGGACAGGGAGTCTCACCCCTCCACTTT.

The rearrangement links TRBV3-1 (or the pseudogene TRBV3-2) to TRBJ2-3, with 12 bases lining up with TRBD2. J gave up 6 bases and V 7 bases, and 5 bases lay outside the gene matches. The germline CDR1 and CDR2 sequences are LGHDT and YNNKEL (reference sequence). CDR3 length: 14 residues. The CDR3 loop is CASKLAGGRDTQYF. In nucleotides, the CDR3 is TGTGCCAGCAAACTAGCGGGGGGCCGGGATACGCAGTATTTT.

The gene calls are TRBV27 and TRBJ1-2; 8 nucleotides agree with TRBD1. Germline V gives CDR1 MNHEY, CDR2 SMNVEV (reference sequence). V lost 7 bases to trimming and J lost 7 bases; unmatched junction nucleotides: 8. CDR3 length equals 13 residues. For the CDR3, the DNA is TGTGCCAGCACGGACAGGGATCGGAGTGGCTACACCTTC. This codes for CASTDRDRSGYTF.

The gene calls are TRBV18 and TRBJ2-3; 15 bases match TRBD2. This CDR3 has 16 residues. V gave up 3 bases and J gave up 4 bases; unmatched junction bases: 2. Germline V gene lookup returns CDR1 KGHSH and CDR2 LQKENI. CDR3 bases: TGTGCCAGCTCACCTGGACTAGCGGGAGGGTCAGATACGCAGTATTTT. Protein product: CASSPGLAGGSDTQYF.

The chain uses TRBV7-8 and TRBJ2-7; D ambiguous. Trimming stripped 0 bases from V and 2 bases from J, with 14 bases between. The length of the CDR3 is 16 residues. Germline V CDR1 and CDR2: SGHVS, FQNEAQ. The CDR3: CASSLARPGNPYEQYF. CDR3 nucleotide sequence: TGTGCCAGCAGCTTAGCTAGGCCAGGTAATCCCTACGAGCAGTACTTC.

The chain combines TRBV10-3 with TRBJ2-1, with D tentatively TRBD2 (6 bases). This CDR3 region has 19 residues. Germline CDR1 ENHRY, CDR2 SYGVKD. V lost 2 bases and J 0 bases, leaving 20 bases between the germline ends. This chain's CDR3 is CAISEPRGLRHNSYNEQFF. DNA for the CDR3: TGTGCCATCAGTGAGCCACGAGGACTAAGGCACAACTCCTACAATGAGCAGTTCTTC.

This clone was counted between two and nine times. The chain combines TRBV2 with TRBJ1-4, with unresolved D. Trimming removed 7 bases from V and 5 bases from J, with 11 bases in between. This CDR3 is built from 13 residues. Germline assignment: CDR1 SNHLY and CDR2 FYNNEI. CDR3 nucleotide sequence: TGTGCCAGCAAAGGCGGAAGGAATGAAAAACTGTTTTTT. Encoded protein: CASKGGRNEKLFF.

The chain links TRBV27 to TRBJ1-1; a possible D gene is TRBD1 (6 bases). V was shortened by 0 bases and J by 0 bases, with 14 bases between the two germline ends. Germline CDR1 is MNHEY and CDR2 is SMNVEV (reference sequence). The CDR3 runs to 17 residues. The CDR3 is CASSLSVAGVMNTEAFF. DNA for the CDR3: TGTGCCAGCAGTTTATCTGTGGCAGGGGTGATGAACACTGAAGCTTTCTTT.